The clone carrying this T cell receptor beta chain was detected once. The record originates from a study of blood T cell repertoires in COVID-19. For the study at large: Specimens from acute and convalescent COVID-19 originated in the United States, Italy and Spain. Sample material is recorded as cDNA or gDNA derived from T cells, B-cell-depleted T cells, or PBMCs.

In the authors' methods: Researchers report that nucleated cell counts were estimated from reference gene primer amplification. TCRdb keeps only in-frame clones here, not all; method: immunoSEQ multiplex PCR. V, J and clone size derive from that table, while D and trimming were established from the DNA sequence. The profile shows 45,000 or so clones, approximately 90% of them singletons. The ends lost 0 bases at V and 3 bases at J; junction bases unmatched: 12. The CDR3 contains 17 residues. CDR1 and CDR2 from the germline V gene are SGDLS and YYNGEE. This sequence joins TRBV9 and TRBJ2-7, with 7 nucleotides matching TRBD2. Sequenced input: peripheral blood. This TCR was recovered from a man aged 80 or over with acute or convalescent COVID-19. The CDR3 nucleotides are TGTGCCAGCAGCGTAGGCCATGGGGGGGATCCCATCTACGAGCAGTACTTC. This codes for CASSVGHGGDPIYEQYF.